A single sample is the source of the 15 T cell receptor beta chains below, sequenced in a study of blood T cell repertoires in COVID-19. Assay: immunoSEQ multiplex PCR; the TCRdb copy retains only in-frame clones and omits some. This table has roughly 160,000 clones, approximately 84% appearing once. Specimen: PBMCs or T cells enriched from blood (not recorded which). The receptors derive from a man aged 45-65 years who had recovered from COVID-19.

The chain links TRBV3-1 (or the pseudogene TRBV3-2) to TRBJ2-7; D perhaps matches TRBD1 (6 bases). V was clipped by 5 bases and J by 5 bases, with 10 bases between them. Germline loops: CDR1 LGHDT, CDR2 YNNKEL (reference sequence). The CDR3 is 12 residues long. The CDR3 coding sequence is TGTGCCAGCAGCTGGACAGTTAACGAGCAGTACTTC. This gives the protein CASSWTVNEQYF.

The table lists this clone with a few counts. The chain uses TRBV7-8 and TRBJ2-1; 9 bases agree with TRBD2. V shed 0 bases and J 4 bases; nucleotides not matched to a gene: 7. The CDR3 is made up of 17 amino acids. CDR1 and CDR2 (germline): SGHVS, FQNEAQ. The CDR3: CASSLAISGGSYNEQFF. CDR3 coding DNA: TGTGCCAGCAGCTTAGCGATTAGCGGGGGTTCATACAATGAGCAGTTCTTC.

This clone turned up a few times. The V gene is TRBV11-2, the J gene TRBJ1-5, with D maybe TRBD1 (5 bases). The CDR3 is 15 residues long. V was cut by 4 bases and J by 6 bases, with 16 bases left in between. CDR1 and CDR2 (germline): SGHAT, FQNNGV. CDR3 in DNA: TGTGCCAGCAGCTCGATTTCAGGGAAGGGTCAGCCCCAGCATTTT. Amino acid sequence: CASSSISGKGQPQHF.

The chain is built from TRBV5-5 and TRBJ2-4; D possibly corresponds to TRBD2 (6 bases). The V and J ends lost 6 bases and 0 bases respectively, with 16 bases between them. The CDR3 is 16 residues long. Germline-derived CDR1 and CDR2 are SGHKS and YYEKEE (reference sequence). CDR3 sequence reads: CASTDGGGLAKNIQYF. The CDR3 nucleotides are TGTGCCAGCACCGACGGTGGAGGGCTAGCCAAAAACATTCAGTACTTC.

The V gene is TRBV6-5, the J gene TRBJ1-2; D is unclear. CDR1 MNHEY and CDR2 SVGAGI come from the germline V gene. The CDR3 runs to 13 residues. Trimming removed 6 bases from V and 3 bases from J, with 11 bases in between. Here the CDR3 reads CASRPGLYYGYTF. Here the CDR3 DNA reads TGTGCCAGCAGACCGGGTCTATACTATGGCTACACCTTC.

Remarks on this clone: The junction does not match germline at one end; this may be a read error. The V and J genes are TRBV27 and TRBJ2-7, with a weak D call TRBD1 (6 bases). Germline values: CDR1 MNHEY, CDR2 SMNVEV (reference sequence). The CDR3 covers 13 residues. CDR3 protein: CASRLTGSSEQYF. The CDR3 nucleotides are TGTGCCAGCAGGTTGACAGGATCCTCCGAGCAGTACTTC.

V and J are TRBV9 and TRBJ1-1, with D unclear. Germline V gives CDR1 SGDLS, CDR2 YYNGEE. The CDR3 has 14 amino acids. V lost 0 bases and J 4 bases, leaving 10 bases between the germline ends. CDR3 sequence (DNA): TGTGCCAGCAGCGTAGCCGGGGAGGGCACTGAAGCTTTCTTT. Its translation is CASSVAGEGTEAFF. The variable domain in full, with the rest retrieved from reference TRBV9 and TRBJ1-1, is DSGVTQTPKHLITATGQRVTLRCSPRSGDLSVYWYQQSLDQGLQFLIQYYNGEERAKGNILERFSAQQFPDLHSELNLSSLELGDSALYFCASSVAGEGTEAFFGQGTRLTVV.

The CDR3 here is CASSRTGPSYEQYF. DNA for the CDR3: TGTGCCAGTAGTCGGACAGGGCCGTCCTACGAGCAGTACTTC. This chain uses TRBV19 with TRBJ2-7; 8 bases line up with TRBD1. Germline V gene data show CDR1 as LNHDA and CDR2 as SQIVND (reference sequence). There are 14 residues in the CDR3. The V segment lost 5 bases and the J segment 1 base; nucleotides outside the gene matches: 4.

V is TRBV9 and J is TRBJ2-7; the match to TRBD1 covers 8 bases. The ends lost 2 bases at V and 1 base at J; junction bases unmatched: 5. Germline CDR1 reads SGDLS; CDR2 reads YYNGEE. There are 15 residues in the CDR3. The CDR3 DNA reads TGTGCCAGCAGCGTGGGGGGACAGGAGTCCTACGAGCAGTACTTC. Translating it yields CASSVGGQESYEQYF.

The V gene is TRBV6-2 or TRBV6-3, the J gene TRBJ2-7; maybe TRBD2 (7 bases). Trimming stripped 0 bases from V and 3 bases from J, with 15 bases between. This CDR3 comprises 16 residues. Germline V gene lookup returns CDR1 MNHEY and CDR2 SVGEGT. The DNA for the CDR3 is TGTGCCAGCAGTTACTCGATAGGGGGGGACCTCTACGAGCAGTACTTC. Translated, it gives CASSYSIGGDLYEQYF.

The chain uses TRBV5-1 and TRBJ2-7, with TRBD1 as a possible D gene (5 bases). Germline V gene data show CDR1 as SGHRS and CDR2 as YFSETQ. V shed 0 bases and J shed 2 bases, with 12 bases lying between them. CDR3 length: 15 amino acids. The CDR3 DNA is TGCGCCAGCAGCTTGGGACAGATGGGAACCTACGAGCAGTACTTC. This sequence encodes CASSLGQMGTYEQYF.

The chain combines TRBV25-1 with TRBJ1-2; 11 bases align to TRBD1. This CDR3 has 18 amino acids. Germline V gene data show CDR1 as MGHDK and CDR2 as SYGVNS. After removal of 1 base from V and 0 bases from J, the junction contained 7 bases not matched to a gene. The CDR3 loop is CASSESGTGGMANYGYTF. The CDR3 nucleotides are TGTGCCAGCAGTGAATCCGGGACAGGGGGAATGGCTAACTATGGCTACACCTTC.

The rearrangement joins TRBV3-1 (or the pseudogene TRBV3-2) to TRBJ2-4; unclear D gene. V lost 1 base, J lost 0 bases, and 4 bases lay in between. The CDR3 totals 14 residues. CDR1 is LGHDT and CDR2 is YNNKEL in the germline V gene (reference sequence). In nucleotides, the CDR3 is TGTGCCAGCAGCCAAGGGGCAGCCAAAAACATTCAGTACTTC. Protein: CASSQGAAKNIQYF.

V is TRBV4-1 and J is TRBJ2-6; 9 nucleotides line up with TRBD1. The CDR3 is 19 residues long. Germline loops: CDR1 MGHRA, CDR2 YSYEKL. Trimming removed 4 bases from V and 3 bases from J; junction bases left unmatched: 13. In DNA form, the CDR3 reads TGCGCCAGCAGCCCTGACCCGGGACAGGGATATCATGGGGCCAACGTCCTGACTTTC. Translated, it gives CASSPDPGQGYHGANVLTF.

This chain connects TRBV6-1 to TRBJ2-3, with a weak D call TRBD1 (6 bases). The J call could be wrong; TRBJ1-5 is a better fit for the DNA end. CDR3 size: 15 residues. Germline V CDR1 and CDR2: MNHNS, SASEGT. Here the CDR3 reads CASSELAGGPDTQHF. Written as DNA, the CDR3 is TGTGCCAGCAGTGAACTAGCGGGGGGGCCAGATACGCAGCATTTT.